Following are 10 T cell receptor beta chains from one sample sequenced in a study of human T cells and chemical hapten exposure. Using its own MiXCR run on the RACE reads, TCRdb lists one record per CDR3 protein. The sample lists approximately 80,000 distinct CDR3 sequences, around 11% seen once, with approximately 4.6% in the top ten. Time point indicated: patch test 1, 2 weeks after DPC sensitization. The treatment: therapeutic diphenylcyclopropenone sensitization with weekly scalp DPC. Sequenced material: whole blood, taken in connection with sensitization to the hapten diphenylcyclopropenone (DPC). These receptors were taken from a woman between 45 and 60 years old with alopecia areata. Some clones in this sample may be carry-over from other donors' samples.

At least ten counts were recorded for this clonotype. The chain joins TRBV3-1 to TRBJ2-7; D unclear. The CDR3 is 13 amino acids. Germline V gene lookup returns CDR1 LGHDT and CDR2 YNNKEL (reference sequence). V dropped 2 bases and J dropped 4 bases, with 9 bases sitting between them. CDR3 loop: CASSQSSWYEQYF. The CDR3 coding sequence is TGTGCCAGCAGCCAAAGTTCTTGGTACGAGCAGTACTTC.

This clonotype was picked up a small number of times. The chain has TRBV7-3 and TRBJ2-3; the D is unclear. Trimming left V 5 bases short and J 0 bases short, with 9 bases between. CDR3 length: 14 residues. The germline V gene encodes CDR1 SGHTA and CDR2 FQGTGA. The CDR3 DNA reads TGTGCCAGCAGCCTGGATCCTAGCACAGATACGCAGTATTTT. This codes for CASSLDPSTDTQYF.

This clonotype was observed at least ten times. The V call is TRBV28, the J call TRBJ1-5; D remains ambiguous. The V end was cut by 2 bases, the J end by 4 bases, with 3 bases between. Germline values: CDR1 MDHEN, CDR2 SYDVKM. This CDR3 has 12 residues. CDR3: CASSLLNQPQHF. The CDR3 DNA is TGTGCCAGCAGTTTACTAAATCAGCCCCAGCATTTT.

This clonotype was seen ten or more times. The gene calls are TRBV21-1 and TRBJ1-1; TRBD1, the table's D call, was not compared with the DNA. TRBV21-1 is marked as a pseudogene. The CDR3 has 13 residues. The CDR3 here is CAGTGAGGTEAFF. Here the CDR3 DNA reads TGTGCCGGCACAGGTGCGGGGGGAACTGAAGCTTTCTTT.

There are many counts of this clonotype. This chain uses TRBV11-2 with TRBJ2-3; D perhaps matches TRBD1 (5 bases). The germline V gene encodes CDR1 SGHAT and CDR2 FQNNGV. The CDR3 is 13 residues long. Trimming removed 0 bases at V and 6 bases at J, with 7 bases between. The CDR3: CASSLDRADTQYF. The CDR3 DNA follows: TGTGCCAGCAGCTTAGACAGGGCGGATACGCAGTATTTT. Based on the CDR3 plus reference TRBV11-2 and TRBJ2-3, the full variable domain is EAGVAQSPRYKIIEKRQSVAFWCNPISGHATLYWYQQILGQGPKLLIQFQNNGVVDDSQLPKDRFSAERLKGVDSTLKIQPAKLEDSAVYLCASSLDRADTQYFGPGTRLTVL.

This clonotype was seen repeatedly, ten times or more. CDR3 sequence: CASSFMGENTEAFF. In nucleotides, the CDR3 is TGTGCCAGCAGCTTTATGGGAGAGAACACTGAAGCTTTCTTT. The J gene is TRBJ1-1, the V gene TRBV7-3; D ambiguous. CDR3 length: 14 amino acids. Trimming took off 3 bases at V and 1 base at J, with 9 bases between the two ends. Germline assignment: CDR1 SGHTA and CDR2 FQGTGA.

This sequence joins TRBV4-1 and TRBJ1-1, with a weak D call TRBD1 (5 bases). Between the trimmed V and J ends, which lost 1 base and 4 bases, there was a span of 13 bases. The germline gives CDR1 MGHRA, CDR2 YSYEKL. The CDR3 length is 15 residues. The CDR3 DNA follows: TGCGCCAGCAGCCAAGGATTTGGGGGAGCCACTGAAGCTTTCTTT. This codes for CASSQGFGGATEAFF.

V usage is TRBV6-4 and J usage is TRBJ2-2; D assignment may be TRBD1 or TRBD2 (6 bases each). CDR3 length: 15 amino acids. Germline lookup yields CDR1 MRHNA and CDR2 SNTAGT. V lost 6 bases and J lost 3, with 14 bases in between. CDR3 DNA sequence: TGTGCCAGCAGCCCCGGGGGCGGACACACCGGGGAGCTGTTTTTT. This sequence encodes CASSPGGGHTGELFF.

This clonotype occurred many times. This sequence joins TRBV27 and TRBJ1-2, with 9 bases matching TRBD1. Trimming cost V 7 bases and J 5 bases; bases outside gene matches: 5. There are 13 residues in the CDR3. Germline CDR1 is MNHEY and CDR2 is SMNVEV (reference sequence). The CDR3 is CASTHGTGYGYTF. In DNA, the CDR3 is TGTGCCAGCACCCACGGGACAGGGTATGGCTACACCTTC.

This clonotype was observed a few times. The CDR3 sequence is CASSARLAGLRHNTQYF. CDR3 nucleotides: TGTGCCAGCAGCGCGCGACTAGCGGGGCTACGACACAATACGCAGTATTTT. The chain uses TRBV2 and TRBJ2-3; 11 bases agree with TRBD2. V dropped 6 bases and J dropped 7; count of bases not matched to a gene: 15. The CDR3 is 17 residues long. Germline CDR1 reads SNHLY; CDR2 reads FYNNEI. Filled out from reference TRBV2 and TRBJ2-3, the complete variable domain reads EPEVTQTPSHQVTQMGQEVILRCVPISNHLYFYWYRQILGQKVEFLVSFYNNEISEKSEIFDDQFSVERPDGSNFTLKIRSTKLEDSAMYFCASSARLAGLRHNTQYFGPGTRLTVL.